The T cell receptor beta chain under discussion was sequenced for a study of blood T cell repertoires in COVID-19. TCRdb's copy holds only in-frame clones and misses some; the assay was immunoSEQ multiplex PCR. The sample has about 130,000 clones; about 92% are singletons. The origin of this receptor is a man aged 45-65 years with active COVID-19. Material for sequencing was peripheral blood.

The CDR3 bases are TGTGCCACCAGCAGGCGGACAGGGGGCTCTGAAAAACTGTTTTTT. Its translation is CATSRRTGGSEKLFF. The chain has TRBV15 and TRBJ1-4; 11 bases fit TRBD1. Germline V CDR1 and CDR2: LNHNV, YYDKDF (reference sequence). The CDR3 has 15 amino acids. V lost 3 bases to trimming and J lost 7 bases; unmatched junction nucleotides: 4.